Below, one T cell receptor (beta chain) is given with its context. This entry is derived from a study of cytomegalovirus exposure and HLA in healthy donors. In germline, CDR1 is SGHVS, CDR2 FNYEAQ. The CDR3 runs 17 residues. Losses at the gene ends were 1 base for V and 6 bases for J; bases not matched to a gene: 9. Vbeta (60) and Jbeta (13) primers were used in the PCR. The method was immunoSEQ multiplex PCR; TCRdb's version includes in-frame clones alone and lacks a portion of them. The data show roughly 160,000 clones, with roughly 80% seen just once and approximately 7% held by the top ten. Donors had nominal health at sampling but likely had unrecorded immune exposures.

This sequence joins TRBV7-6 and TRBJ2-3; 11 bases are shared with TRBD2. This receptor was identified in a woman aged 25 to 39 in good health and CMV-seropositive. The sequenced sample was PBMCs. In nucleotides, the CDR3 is TGTGCCAGCAGCTTAGTAATAGCGGGGGGGCTTAATGATACGCAGTATTTT. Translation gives CASSLVIAGGLNDTQYF.